One and the same sample provided the 25 T cell receptor beta chains below, sequenced in a study of spatial heterogeneity in lung cancer. Study-wide results and caveats: Counts that tracked tumor mutation counts were those of expanded intratumoral alpha and beta TCRs.

TCRdb used MiXCR to reprocess the 5' RACE reads, holding one entry per CDR3 protein. The sample carries over 25,000 distinct CDR3 sequences, 7.1% recorded once. This sample's time point: sample taken at primary tumor resection. These receptors' antigens are unknown. Sequenced material: lung tumor tissue, taken at surgery. Receptors originate from a male donor with early-stage non-small cell lung cancer.

This clonotype was seen repeatedly, ten times or more. V and J are TRBV10-2 and TRBJ1-4; no clear D. The ends were cut back, 2 bases at V and 6 bases at J, with 10 bases in the middle. The CDR3 runs 14 residues. Germline V CDR1 and CDR2: WSHSY, SAAADI. The chain's CDR3 is CASSEIDLDEKLFF. CDR3 sequence (DNA): TGCGCCAGCAGTGAGATAGATTTGGATGAAAAACTGTTTTTT.

This clonotype showed up just a few times. This chain uses TRBV6-2 or TRBV6-3 with TRBJ2-1, with 12 nucleotides matching TRBD2. With 6 bases clipped from V and 7 bases from J, the junction kept 10 bases outside the gene matches. Germline V lookup: CDR1 MNHEY, CDR2 SVGEGT. The CDR3 covers 16 residues. The CDR3 bases are TGTGCCAGCAGCCGACTAGCGGGGGCACCGGGGAATGAGCAGTTCTTC. This encodes CASSRLAGAPGNEQFF.

This clonotype has at least ten counts. J is TRBJ2-3 and V is TRBV6-2 or TRBV6-3; no clear D. Trimming took 6 bases from V and 6 from J, leaving 7 bases between them. Germline lookup yields CDR1 MNHEY and CDR2 SVGEGT. CDR3 length: 11 residues. Written as DNA, the CDR3 is TGTGCCAGCAGCTCAGCGGATACGCAGTATTTT. This sequence encodes CASSSADTQYF.

This clonotype was recorded many times. V gene TRBV5-6 combines with J gene TRBJ2-3; D remains ambiguous. Germline V CDR1 and CDR2: SGHDT, YYEEEE. Trimming took off 3 bases at V and 5 bases at J, with 19 bases between the two ends. CDR3 size: 16 residues. Here the CDR3 DNA reads TGTGCCAGCAGCTCCGCGGTCAGGCGTGACGGAGATACGCAGTATTTT. It encodes CASSSAVRRDGDTQYF.

This chain connects TRBV7-2 to TRBJ1-1; 7 bases match TRBD1. This CDR3 comprises 15 residues. Trimming cost V 2 bases and J 1 base; bases outside gene matches: 4. CDR1 is SGHTA and CDR2 is FQGNSA in the germline V gene. The CDR3 loop is CASSLNRGKNTEAFF. The CDR3 DNA reads as TGTGCCAGCAGCTTAAACAGGGGAAAGAACACTGAAGCTTTCTTT. Full variable domain (outside the CDR3, taken from reference TRBV7-2 and TRBJ1-1): GAGVSQSPSNKVTEKGKDVELRCDPISGHTALYWYRQSLGQGLEFLIYFQGNSAPDKSGLPSDRFSAERTGGSVSTLTIQRTQQEDSAVYLCASSLNRGKNTEAFFGQGTRLTVV.

The sample holds many counts of this clonotype. The chain couples TRBV7-9 to TRBJ2-1; D possibly matches TRBD1 or TRBD2 (5 bases each). V dropped 5 bases and J dropped 4 bases, with 15 bases sitting between them. This CDR3 has 15 amino acids. CDR1 is SEHNR and CDR2 is FQNEAQ in the germline V gene (reference sequence). In DNA form, the CDR3 reads TGTGCCAGCAGCCGACGGGACGGACGATACAATGAGCAGTTCTTC. As protein: CASSRRDGRYNEQFF.

This clonotype was counted many times. This sequence joins TRBV4-1 and TRBJ2-6; tentative D call: TRBD1 (6 bases). Germline V gene lookup returns CDR1 MGHRA and CDR2 YSYEKL. This CDR3 spans 17 amino acids. V gave up 8 bases and J gave up 1 base, with 18 bases separating them. Written as DNA, the CDR3 is TGCGCCAGCCGGGACACAAGGGTGTTTTCTGGGGCCAACGTCCTGACTTTC. Encoded protein: CASRDTRVFSGANVLTF.

In this sample, this clonotype turned up a few times. The chain uses TRBV23-1 and TRBJ1-5, with 7 bases fitting TRBD1. TRBV23-1 is marked as an open reading frame, function uncertain. The CDR3 has 16 residues. Trimming removed 2 bases from V and 0 bases from J; junction bases left unmatched: 4. The CDR3 spells CASSQGDSHSNQPQHF. The CDR3 bases are TGCGCCAGCAGTCAAGGGGACAGCCATAGCAATCAGCCCCAGCATTTT.

This clonotype was observed a handful of times. This chain links TRBV4-2 with TRBJ2-5; D might be TRBD2 (7 bases). The germline V gene has CDR1 LGHNA and CDR2 YNFKEQ. The CDR3 has 15 residues. Trimming removed 4 bases at V and 5 bases at J, with 17 bases between. The CDR3 protein is CASSPQAGEGETQYF. DNA of the CDR3: TGTGCCAGCAGCCCGCAGGCAGGGGAGGGGGAGACCCAGTACTTC.

This clonotype is deemed medium-sized. This chain links TRBV3-1 with TRBJ2-4, with 8 bases that match TRBD2. V was pared by 6 bases and J by 13 bases, with 11 bases of the junction left unmatched. The V gene's germline CDR1 is LGHDT and CDR2 YNNKEL (reference sequence). The CDR3 has 13 amino acids. In DNA form, the CDR3 reads TGTGCCAGCAGACCAAGCGGTAGCGGGGCGCAGTACTTC. Its translation is CASRPSGSGAQYF.

This clonotype came up many times. The chain uses TRBV5-1 and TRBJ1-2; 7 bases map to TRBD1. CDR1 and CDR2 (germline): SGHRS, YFSETQ. The junction had 3 bases not matched to a gene; V was cut back by 4 bases and J by 0 bases. This CDR3 contains 14 residues. This CDR3 is CASSPGTANYGYTF. The DNA for the CDR3 is TGCGCCAGCAGCCCGGGGACAGCTAACTATGGCTACACCTTC. Using reference TRBV5-1 and TRBJ1-2 for the parts outside the CDR3, the full variable domain is KAGVTQTPRYLIKTRGQQVTLSCSPISGHRSVSWYQQTPGQGLQFLFEYFSETQRNKGNFPGRFSGRQFSNSRSEMNVSTLELGDSALYLCASSPGTANYGYTFGSGTRLTVV.

In this sample, this clonotype turned up a few times. V and J are TRBV25-1 and TRBJ2-1, with TRBD2 as a possible D gene (5 bases). Germline V gives CDR1 MGHDK, CDR2 SYGVNS. The CDR3 runs 12 residues. V lost 4 bases and J 10 bases, leaving 11 bases between the germline ends. CDR3 in amino acids: CASSGGKGEQFF. The CDR3 nucleotides are TGTGCCAGCAGTGGAGGGAAAGGAGAGCAGTTCTTC.

V and J are TRBV9 and TRBJ1-2; D call uncertain. This CDR3 has 14 residues. V was trimmed by 5 bases and J by 0 bases, leaving 11 bases between them. The V gene's germline CDR1 is SGDLS and CDR2 YYNGEE. CDR3 sequence: CASSAAQANYGYTF. CDR3 in DNA: TGTGCCAGCAGTGCCGCCCAAGCTAACTATGGCTACACCTTC.

This clonotype has ten or more counts. The rearrangement links TRBV24-1 to TRBJ2-7; no definite D call. Trimming removed 2 bases at V and 4 bases at J, with 14 bases between. In germline, CDR1 is KGHDR, CDR2 SFDVKD. The CDR3 loop spans 15 amino acids. CDR3 loop: CATSDSQEKVYEQYF. In DNA form, the CDR3 reads TGTGCCACCAGTGATTCCCAGGAGAAGGTGTACGAGCAGTACTTC.

The gene calls are TRBV12-3 or TRBV12-4 and TRBJ1-5, with a tentative D call TRBD1 (5 bases). The V gene lost 5 bases and the J gene lost 3 bases, with 11 bases spanning the gap. The CDR3 is 14 amino acids. CDR3 DNA sequence: TGTGCCAGCAGTAATTGGACATACAATCAGCCCCAGCATTTT. Amino acids: CASSNWTYNQPQHF.

In its sample, this clonotype was seen many times. The CDR3 reads CSARRSGGVTDTQYF. CDR3 DNA sequence: TGCAGTGCTAGGAGGAGCGGGGGTGTCACAGATACGCAGTATTTT. The V gene is TRBV20-1, the J gene TRBJ2-3; TRBD2 aligns across 8 bases. V was pared by 3 bases and J by 2 bases, with 7 bases of the junction left unmatched. The CDR3 covers 15 residues. CDR1 and CDR2 from the germline V gene are DFQATT and SNEGSKA (reference sequence).

At least ten counts were recorded for this clonotype. The rearrangement uses TRBV6-1 and TRBJ1-4, with TRBD1 matching 9 bases. V shed 6 bases, J shed 8 bases, and the junction held 7 bases outside the gene matches. The CDR3 loop spans 14 amino acids. CDR1 is MNHNS and CDR2 is SASEGT in the germline V gene. The CDR3 is CASSRDRASEKLFF. The CDR3 coding sequence is TGTGCCAGCAGCCGGGACAGGGCCTCCGAAAAACTGTTTTTT.

The chain couples TRBV28 to TRBJ1-1; no firm D call. The CDR3 has 14 amino acids. The germline CDR1 and CDR2 sequences are MDHEN and SYDVKM. V lost 4 bases to trimming and J lost 2 bases, with 11 bases between them. The CDR3 DNA is TGTGCCAGCAGTTCCGACACGGATAACACTGAAGCTTTCTTT. Its protein product is CASSSDTDNTEAFF.

This clonotype was recorded many times. This chain connects TRBV28 to TRBJ1-5, with a weak D call TRBD1 (5 bases). Between the trimmed V and J ends, which lost 4 bases and 4 bases, there was a span of 11 bases. The CDR3 is 14 residues long. Germline assignment: CDR1 MDHEN and CDR2 SYDVKM. The CDR3 spells CASSWGEGNQPQHF. As DNA, the CDR3 is TGTGCCAGCAGTTGGGGGGAGGGTAATCAGCCCCAGCATTTT.

This clonotype was seen ten or more times. This chain joins TRBV20-1 and TRBJ2-5; 9 bases agree with TRBD1. Germline V lookup: CDR1 DFQATT, CDR2 SNEGSKA (reference sequence). Losses at the gene ends were 5 bases for V and 5 bases for J; bases not matched to a gene: 9. The CDR3 length is 14 residues. CDR3 bases: TGCAGTGCTGCGGGACAGGGCGGGCGTGAGACCCAGTACTTC. It is translated as CSAAGQGGRETQYF.

This clonotype came up a few times. The chain combines TRBV27 with TRBJ1-4; 9 bases align to TRBD1. Germline V gene data show CDR1 as MNHEY and CDR2 as SMNVEV (reference sequence). This CDR3 contains 18 residues. The trim removed 0 bases at V and 3 bases at J, leaving 8 bases unmatched. CDR3 sequence reads: CASSLSRDRDPSNEKLFF. Here the CDR3 DNA reads TGTGCCAGCAGTTTATCGCGGGACAGGGATCCATCTAATGAAAAACTGTTTTTT.

This clonotype showed up just a few times. The J gene is TRBJ1-4, the V gene TRBV4-1, with 7 positions matching TRBD1. Germline V CDR1 and CDR2: MGHRA, YSYEKL. There are 14 residues in the CDR3. Trimming took 4 bases from V and 6 from J; bases not matched to a gene: 5. CDR3 nucleotide sequence: TGCGCCAGCAGCCCACAGGGGAGGGATGAAAAACTGTTTTTT. Translated: CASSPQGRDEKLFF.

The chain recombines TRBV5-1 with TRBJ2-3, with a tentative D call TRBD1 (5 bases). The V end lost 2 bases, the J end lost 1 base, and 8 bases lay between the germline ends. The CDR3 has 14 amino acids. CDR1 is SGHRS, CDR2 YFSETQ, per germline. The DNA of the CDR3 is TGCGCCAGCAGCTTTGGACACGGCACAGATACGCAGTATTTT. Protein product: CASSFGHGTDTQYF.

This clonotype was observed at least ten times. As DNA, the CDR3 is TGTGCCAGCACCCCGTCCCCGGGCAATTCACCCCTCCACTTT. Its translation: CASTPSPGNSPLHF. The chain links TRBV6-4 to TRBJ1-6; no reliable D call. V was trimmed by 7 bases and J by 7 bases, leaving 14 bases between them. The CDR3 has 14 residues. Germline assignment: CDR1 MRHNA and CDR2 SNTAGT.

This clonotype was seen many times. The V call is TRBV12-3 or TRBV12-4, the J call TRBJ2-5; D not resolved. The CDR3 contains 16 residues. The V end was cut by 6 bases, the J end by 2 bases, with 19 bases between. The CDR3 loop is CASRDDGRGGQETQYF. The CDR3 DNA sequence: TGTGCCAGCAGGGATGACGGGCGAGGTGGGCAAGAGACCCAGTACTTC.